The T cell receptor (beta chain) described here comes from a study of shared clonotypes between healthy human individuals. Study overall: Aged 18 to 49, the donors were a couple of women and three men. The study used three CD4 naive, three CD4 memory, two CD8 naive and one CD8 memory plate per donor.

Naive CD8 populations comprised CD45RO-negative cells positively selected for CCR7, excluding terminally differentiated effector memory CD45RA+ cells. The study drew all its donors from Caucasian adults living in Nashville, Tennessee. The method was immunoSEQ multiplex PCR; TCRdb's version includes in-frame clones alone and lacks a portion of them. In the table there are about 2.1 million clones, 80% to 95% of which are singletons. Trimming stripped 1 base from V and 7 bases from J, with 10 bases between. Germline assignment: CDR1 LNHDA and CDR2 SQIVND (reference sequence). CDR3 size: 13 residues. This receptor was identified in a man between 18 and 35 years old in good health. Some clones in this sample may be carry-over from other donors' samples. V usage is TRBV19 and J usage is TRBJ1-2; D unresolved. The material sequenced was naive CD8+ T cells from PBMCs. CDR3 protein: CASSIGLTAGYTF. CDR3 DNA sequence: TGTGCCAGTAGTATAGGTTTAACAGCTGGCTACACCTTC.